Each of the 6 T cell receptor beta chains below was sequenced from the same sample in a study of T cell repertoires in aging, cancer and after chemotherapy. Multiplex touch-down PCR with TRB-A/B primers amplified rearranged V-D-J TRB sequences. TCRdb ran MiXCR on the multiplex PCR reads and lists one entry per CDR3 protein. The sample lists 8,400 or so distinct CDR3 sequences; around 50% were seen once. Peripheral blood genomic DNA, not sorted cells or RNA, was the template. The material sequenced was blood. The receptors here all came from a human donor in good health.

The genes are TRBV6-1 and TRBJ1-1, with D unclear. Per the germline V gene, CDR1 is MNHNS and CDR2 is SASEGT. This CDR3 region has 13 residues. V was trimmed by 2 bases and J by 1 base, leaving 5 bases between them. This chain's CDR3 is CASSETGNTEAFF. The CDR3 coding sequence is TGTGCCAGCAGTGAAACGGGGAACACTGAAGCTTTCTTT.

CDR3 region: CASSIPGPTYEQYF. The CDR3 DNA is TGTGCCAGTAGTATACCGGGACCGACCTACGAGCAGTACTTC. The rearrangement joins TRBV19 to TRBJ2-7, with D perhaps matching TRBD1 or TRBD2 (5 bases each). CDR3 size: 14 residues. Germline loops: CDR1 LNHDA, CDR2 SQIVND (reference sequence). Trimming cost V 2 bases and J 2 bases, with 10 bases left between them.

V and J are TRBV6-2 or TRBV6-3 and TRBJ2-5, with 7 bases matching TRBD2. This CDR3 has 16 residues. Germline lookup yields CDR1 MNHEY and CDR2 SVGEGT. The J segment lost 4 bases and the V segment lost 2 bases, leaving 10 bases of the junction unmatched. The CDR3 nucleotides read TGTGCCAGCAGTTACGGGGGGAGGGCCGTAAGAGAGACCCAGTACTTC. It translates to CASSYGGRAVRETQYF.

The gene calls are TRBV15 and TRBJ2-2; 7 bases map to TRBD2. V shed 2 bases, J shed 4 bases, and the junction held 10 bases outside the gene matches. The CDR3 is 17 residues long. CDR1 is LNHNV, CDR2 YYDKDF, per germline (reference sequence). The CDR3 reads CATSRRRGTTSTGELFF. The CDR3 DNA sequence: TGTGCCACCAGCAGACGTCGTGGGACTACCTCCACCGGGGAGCTGTTTTTT.

This clonotype rates as medium-sized. This rearrangement joins TRBV6-2 or TRBV6-3 to TRBJ2-1, with 8 bases matching TRBD2. Per germline, CDR1 MNHEY and CDR2 SVGEGT. The V gene end was trimmed by 5 bases and the J gene end by 8 bases; junction bases not matched to a gene: 8. The CDR3 extends over 14 amino acids. CDR3 sequence: CASSGGTSSHEQFF. The CDR3 nucleotides are TGTGCCAGCAGTGGTGGGACTAGTAGCCATGAGCAGTTCTTC.

This clonotype showed up just a few times. The chain recombines TRBV19 with TRBJ2-1; D remains ambiguous. V lost 1 base and J lost 4, with 11 bases in between. The CDR3 consists of 15 residues. Looked up from germline, CDR1 is LNHDA and CDR2 is SQIVND (reference sequence). The CDR3 loop reads CASSIGGSGYNEQFF. DNA of the CDR3: TGTGCCAGTAGTATAGGGGGATCGGGTTACAATGAGCAGTTCTTC. Full variable domain (outside the CDR3, taken from reference TRBV19 and TRBJ2-1): DGGITQSPKYLFRKEGQNVTLSCEQNLNHDAMYWYRQDPGQGLRLIYYSQIVNDFQKGDIAEGYSVSREKKESFPLTVTSAQKNPTAFYLCASSIGGSGYNEQFFGPGTRLTVL.